This entry lists 10 T cell receptor beta chains sequenced from one sample in a study of blood T cell repertoires in COVID-19. Generated by immunoSEQ multiplex PCR, the TCRdb table keeps only in-frame clones and is missing some. The sample includes around 99,000 clones, about 91% of them seen just once. The sequenced sample consisted of peripheral blood. The receptor set was obtained from a man aged 50-59 years with active or convalescent COVID-19.

This chain uses TRBV7-6 with TRBJ1-3; tentative D call: TRBD1 (6 bases). The CDR3 length is 14 residues. The germline V gene has CDR1 SGHVS and CDR2 FNYEAQ. V was cut by 2 bases and J by 4 bases, with 9 bases left in between. The CDR3 DNA is TGTGCCAGCAGCTTACCGGGACAAGGAAACACCATATATTTT. Amino acids: CASSLPGQGNTIYF.

The CDR3 reads CASSYSVGATEAFF. Written as DNA, the CDR3 is TGTGCCAGCAGTTACTCGGTAGGGGCGACTGAAGCTTTCTTT. The genes are TRBV6-5 and TRBJ1-1; perhaps TRBD1 as D (5 bases). The CDR3 totals 14 residues. V was trimmed by 0 bases and J by 5 bases, leaving 10 bases between them. The germline V gene has CDR1 MNHEY and CDR2 SVGAGI.

The chain employs TRBV4-3 and TRBJ1-3; possibly TRBD1 for D (5 bases). This CDR3 is 14 amino acids long. V lost 1 base, J lost 7 bases, and 11 bases lay in between. Germline V gene data show CDR1 as LGHNA and CDR2 as YSLEER. The CDR3 is CASSQARTWNTIYF. The CDR3 DNA reads TGCGCCAGCAGCCAAGCTAGGACATGGAACACCATATATTTT.

This sequence joins TRBV24-1 and TRBJ1-4, with D possibly TRBD1 on 6 matching bases. Trimming took 5 bases from V and 5 from J, leaving 11 bases between them. The CDR3 has 14 amino acids. The V gene's germline CDR1 is KGHDR and CDR2 SFDVKD. The CDR3 coding sequence is TGTGCCACCAGTGCCGTCGGGACAAATGAAAAACTGTTTTTT. Translated, it gives CATSAVGTNEKLFF.

V and J are TRBV12-3 or TRBV12-4 and TRBJ2-1; no firm D call. CDR3 length equals 12 residues. Trimming removed 5 bases from V and 8 bases from J, with 10 bases in between. In DNA form, the CDR3 reads TGTGCCAGCAGTGCTAATCTTGATGAGCAGTTCTTC. Protein product: CASSANLDEQFF.

The chain's CDR3 is CASSLGTFRHNSPLHF. DNA for the CDR3: TGTGCCAGCAGTTTGGGGACTTTCCGACATAATTCACCCCTCCACTTT. The chain employs TRBV28 and TRBJ1-6; weak D call: TRBD1 (5 bases). From germline, CDR1 is MDHEN and CDR2 SYDVKM. This CDR3 comprises 16 residues. The V end lost 3 bases, the J end lost 5 bases, and 14 bases lay between the germline ends.

V is TRBV7-2 and J is TRBJ1-6; D is unresolved. The V end was cut by 0 bases, the J end by 7 bases, with 13 bases between. Germline V CDR1 and CDR2: SGHTA, FQGNSA. The CDR3 loop spans 16 amino acids. CDR3 DNA sequence: TGTGCCAGCAGCTTAGCGCACCTTTACAAGAATTCACCCCTCCACTTT. Protein: CASSLAHLYKNSPLHF.

The J gene is TRBJ2-5, the V gene TRBV3-1 (or the pseudogene TRBV3-2); tentatively, D is TRBD2 (5 bases). This CDR3 has 14 amino acids. Germline values: CDR1 LGHDT, CDR2 YNNKEL (reference sequence). Trimming pared 2 bases from V and 0 bases from J, leaving 7 bases between. CDR3 sequence reads: CASSQRADQETQYF. The CDR3 nucleotides read TGTGCCAGCAGCCAAAGAGCGGACCAAGAGACCCAGTACTTC.

The rearrangement links TRBV27 to TRBJ2-3; D ambiguous. CDR3 length: 14 amino acids. V lost 3 bases, J lost 2 bases, and 9 bases lay in between. The germline gives CDR1 MNHEY, CDR2 SMNVEV (reference sequence). CDR3: CASSFSLPTDTQYF. The CDR3 nucleotides read TGTGCCAGCAGTTTTTCACTCCCCACAGATACGCAGTATTTT.

The chain links TRBV28 to TRBJ2-7; 8 nucleotides line up with TRBD1. CDR1 is MDHEN and CDR2 is SYDVKM in the germline V gene. The CDR3 totals 15 residues. The V and J ends lost 3 bases and 6 bases, in that order; junction bases with no gene match: 10. The CDR3 loop reads CASSFPDRDGSEQYF. For the CDR3, the DNA is TGTGCCAGCAGTTTCCCGGACAGGGATGGCAGCGAGCAGTACTTC.